Included here is one TCR beta chain sequence, with context. Its antigen is not known. An end of the junction does not agree with germline; a read error may underlie this. This entry belongs to a study of T cells in Graves' hyperthyroidism and ophthalmopathy. TCR beta CDR3 sequences were amplified from RNA transcripts. First-round RT-PCR with HTBI primers amplified the TCR CDR3 region. One entry per CDR3 protein results from TCRdb running MiXCR on the multiplex PCR reads. The sample includes more than 500,000 distinct CDR3 sequences, approximately 49% seen only once; the top ten take about 45%. The V gene's germline CDR1 is SGHTA and CDR2 FQGNSA. The CDR3 loop spans 16 amino acids. General study points: Blood also carried most thyroid clonotypes expanded above 0.001. With a median lead of roughly 6.8 months before onset, the model predicted ophthalmopathy.

Sequenced: peripheral blood or thyroid tissue (not recorded which). This receptor was taken from an adult woman with Graves' disease, either hyperthyroidism or ophthalmopathy (not recorded which). The chain joins TRBV7-2 to TRBJ2-2, with 10 bases lining up with TRBD1. The DNA for the CDR3 is TGTGTCAGCAGCTTAGACCCGAGGACAGGGGGAGGGGAGCTGTTTTTT. This encodes CVSSLDPRTGGGELFF.